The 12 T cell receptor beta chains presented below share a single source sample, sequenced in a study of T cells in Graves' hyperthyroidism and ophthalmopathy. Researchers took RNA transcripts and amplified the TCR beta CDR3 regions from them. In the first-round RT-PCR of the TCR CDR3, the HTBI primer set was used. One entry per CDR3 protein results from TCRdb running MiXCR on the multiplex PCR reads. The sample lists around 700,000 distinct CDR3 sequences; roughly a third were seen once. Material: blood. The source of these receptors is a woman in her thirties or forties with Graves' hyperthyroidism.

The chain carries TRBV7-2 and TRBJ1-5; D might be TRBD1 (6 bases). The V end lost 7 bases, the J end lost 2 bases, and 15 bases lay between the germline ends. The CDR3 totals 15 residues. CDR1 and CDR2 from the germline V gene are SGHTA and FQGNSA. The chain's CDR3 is CASNRAGAGNQPQHF. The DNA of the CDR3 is TGTGCCAGCAATAGGGCAGGGGCAGGCAATCAGCCCCAGCATTTT.

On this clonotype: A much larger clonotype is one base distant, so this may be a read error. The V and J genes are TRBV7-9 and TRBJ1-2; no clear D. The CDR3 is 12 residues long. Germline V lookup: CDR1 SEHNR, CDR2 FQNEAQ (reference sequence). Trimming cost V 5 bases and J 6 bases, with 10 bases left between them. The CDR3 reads CASSPLDHGYTF. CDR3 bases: TGTGCCAGCAGCCCGCTGGACCATGGCTACACCTTC.

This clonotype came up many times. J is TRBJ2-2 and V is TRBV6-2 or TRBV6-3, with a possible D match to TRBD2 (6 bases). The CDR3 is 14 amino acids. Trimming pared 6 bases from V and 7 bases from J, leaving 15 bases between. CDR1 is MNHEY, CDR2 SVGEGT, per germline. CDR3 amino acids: CASRRREGGGELFF. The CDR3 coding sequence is TGTGCCAGCAGACGCCGTGAGGGAGGCGGGGAGCTGTTTTTT.

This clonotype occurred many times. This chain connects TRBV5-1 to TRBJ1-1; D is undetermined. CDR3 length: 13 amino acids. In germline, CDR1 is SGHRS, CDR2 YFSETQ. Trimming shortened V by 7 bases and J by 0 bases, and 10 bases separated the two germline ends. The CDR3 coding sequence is TGCGCCAGCCAAGACATAATGAACACTGAAGCTTTCTTT. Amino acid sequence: CASQDIMNTEAFF.

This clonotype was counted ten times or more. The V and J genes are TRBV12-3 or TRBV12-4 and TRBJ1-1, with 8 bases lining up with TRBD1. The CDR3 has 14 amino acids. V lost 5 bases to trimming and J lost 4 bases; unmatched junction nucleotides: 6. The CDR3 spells CASSPRTGSTEAFF. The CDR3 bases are TGTGCCAGCAGTCCAAGGACAGGGAGCACTGAAGCTTTCTTT.

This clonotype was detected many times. The CDR3 region has the DNA TGTGCCAGCAGCTTAGCACGAGGGACAAACTACGAGCAGTACTTC. The encoded protein is CASSLARGTNYEQYF. The chain links TRBV7-2 to TRBJ2-7; D perhaps matches TRBD1 (6 bases). V gave up 0 bases and J gave up 3 bases, with 12 bases separating them. The length of the CDR3 is 15 residues. Germline assignment: CDR1 SGHTA and CDR2 FQGNSA.

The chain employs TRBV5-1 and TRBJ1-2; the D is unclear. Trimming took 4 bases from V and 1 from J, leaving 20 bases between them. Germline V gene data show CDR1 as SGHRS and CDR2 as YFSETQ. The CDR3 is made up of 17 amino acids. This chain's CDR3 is CASSNDLGGEFNYGYTF. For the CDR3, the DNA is TGCGCCAGCAGCAACGATTTGGGTGGAGAATTTAACTATGGCTACACCTTC.

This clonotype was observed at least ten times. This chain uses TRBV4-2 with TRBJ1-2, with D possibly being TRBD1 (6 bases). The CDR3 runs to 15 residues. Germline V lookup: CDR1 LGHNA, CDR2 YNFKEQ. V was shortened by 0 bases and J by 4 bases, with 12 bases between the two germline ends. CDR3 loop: CASSQEGTRGYGYTF. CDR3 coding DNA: TGTGCCAGCAGCCAAGAAGGGACCAGGGGCTATGGCTACACCTTC.

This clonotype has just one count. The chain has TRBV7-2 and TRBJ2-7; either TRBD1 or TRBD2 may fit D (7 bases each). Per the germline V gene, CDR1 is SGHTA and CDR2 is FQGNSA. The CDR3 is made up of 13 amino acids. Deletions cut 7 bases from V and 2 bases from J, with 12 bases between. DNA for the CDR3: TGTGCCAGCACCCAGGGGGGGACCTACGAGCAGTACTTC. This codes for CASTQGGTYEQYF.

DNA for the CDR3: TGTGCCAGCAGCCTCCAACGACTAGCCGCAGATACGCAGTATTTT. It is translated as CASSLQRLAADTQYF. The chain recombines TRBV7-2 with TRBJ2-3, with 7 bases aligning to TRBD2. From germline, CDR1 is SGHTA and CDR2 FQGNSA. V gave up 5 bases and J gave up 4 bases; unmatched junction bases: 9. This CDR3 region has 15 residues.

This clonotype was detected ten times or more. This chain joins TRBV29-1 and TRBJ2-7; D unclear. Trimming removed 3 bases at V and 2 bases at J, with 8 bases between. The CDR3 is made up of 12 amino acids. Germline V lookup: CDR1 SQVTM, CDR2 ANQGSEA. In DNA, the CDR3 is TGCAGCGTTGAGTCCCGAACCTACGAGCAGTACTTC. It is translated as CSVESRTYEQYF.

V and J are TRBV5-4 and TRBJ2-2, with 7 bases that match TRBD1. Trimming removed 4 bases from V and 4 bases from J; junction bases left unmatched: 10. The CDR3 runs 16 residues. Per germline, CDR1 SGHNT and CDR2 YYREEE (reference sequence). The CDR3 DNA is TGTGCCAGCAGCCTGTATTCGGGACAGATCACCGGGGAGCTGTTTTTT. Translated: CASSLYSGQITGELFF.